These T cell receptor beta chains were read from a single sample in a study of T cell repertoires in cytomegalovirus infection. These receptors have no identified antigens. One entry per CDR3 protein, called by TCRdb with MiXCR from the reads. This table has hundreds of thousands of distinct CDR3 sequences, 33% appearing once. Sequenced material: cultured PBMCs, taken from culture after CMV antigen stimulation. These receptors all come from a human donor in good health (CMV status not recorded). Some clones in this sample may be carry-over from other donors' samples. Both conserved end residues are trimmed from each CDR3. Fields, in order: V gene, clone size, J gene, CDR3 protein. Only some rows state a clone size, as once, few, many or a class for expanded clones.

V: TRBV27; size: .; J: TRBJ1-2; CDR3: ASSDGQAYGYT
V: TRBV4-1; size: .; J: TRBJ2-4; CDR3: ASAGLGEGLAKNIQY
V: TRBV7-2; size: once; J: TRBJ2-1; CDR3: ASERDLSYNEQF
V: TRBV7-6; size: .; J: TRBJ1-2; CDR3: ASSLASPRGGYT
V: TRBV12-5; size: few; J: TRBJ1-5; CDR3: ASGSSGNQPQH
V: TRBV7-8; size: few; J: TRBJ2-1; CDR3: ASSSFNSYNEQF
V: TRBV7-6; size: .; J: TRBJ2-1; CDR3: ASRRARELWALSSYNEQF
V: TRBV5-4; size: .; J: TRBJ1-2; CDR3: ASSGAITNYGYT
V: TRBV12-3/TRBV12-4; size: .; J: TRBJ1-5; CDR3: ASSFGQSSQPQH
V: TRBV7-2; size: few; J: TRBJ2-7; CDR3: ASSSTPGSSYEQY
V: TRBV4-2; size: .; J: TRBJ1-2; CDR3: ASSQATWTS